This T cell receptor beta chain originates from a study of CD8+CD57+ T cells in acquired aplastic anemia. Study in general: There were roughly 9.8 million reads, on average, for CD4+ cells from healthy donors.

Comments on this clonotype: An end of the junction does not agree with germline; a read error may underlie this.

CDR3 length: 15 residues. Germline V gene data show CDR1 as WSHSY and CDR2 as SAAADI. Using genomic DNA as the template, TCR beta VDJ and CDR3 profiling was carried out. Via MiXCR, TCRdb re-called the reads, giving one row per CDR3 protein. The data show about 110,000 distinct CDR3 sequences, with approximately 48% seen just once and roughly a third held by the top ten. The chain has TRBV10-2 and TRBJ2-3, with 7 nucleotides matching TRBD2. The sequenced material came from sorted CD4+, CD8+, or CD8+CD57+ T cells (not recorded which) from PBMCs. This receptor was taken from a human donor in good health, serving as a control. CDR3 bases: TGCGCCAGCAGAGAGACTAGCATAAGCACGGATACGCAGTATTTT. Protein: CASRETSISTDTQYF.